This TCR beta chain was sequenced in a study of cytomegalovirus exposure and HLA in healthy donors. Primers: 60 Vbeta forward and 13 Jbeta reverse. Assay used: immunoSEQ multiplex PCR; TCRdb lists only in-frame clones, some missing. There are 65,000 to 100,000 clones in the sample; more than 70% occur only once, and less than 4% lies in the top ten. Remarks on this clone: What it recognizes is unknown.

The CDR3 length is 18 residues. Germline V gene sequence: CDR1 LNHDA, CDR2 SQIVND (reference sequence). With 5 bases clipped from V and 4 bases from J, the junction kept 12 bases outside the gene matches. Donors counted as nominally healthy when sampled, yet unrecorded immune exposures were likely. The study, taken as a whole, reports: Rates of TCR association differed by HLA locus in a later analysis, with DRB1 highest and HLA-C lowest. Three chains tied to CMV proved CMV antigen-specific in vitro.

The receptor was isolated from a middle-aged man in good health and CMV-seronegative. Sequenced sample: PBMCs. J is TRBJ1-5 and V is TRBV19; 12 bases align to TRBD1. Here the CDR3 reads CASSPGGQGATLNQPQHF. In nucleotides, the CDR3 is TGTGCCAGTAGTCCCGGGGGACAGGGGGCGACGTTAAATCAGCCCCAGCATTTT.